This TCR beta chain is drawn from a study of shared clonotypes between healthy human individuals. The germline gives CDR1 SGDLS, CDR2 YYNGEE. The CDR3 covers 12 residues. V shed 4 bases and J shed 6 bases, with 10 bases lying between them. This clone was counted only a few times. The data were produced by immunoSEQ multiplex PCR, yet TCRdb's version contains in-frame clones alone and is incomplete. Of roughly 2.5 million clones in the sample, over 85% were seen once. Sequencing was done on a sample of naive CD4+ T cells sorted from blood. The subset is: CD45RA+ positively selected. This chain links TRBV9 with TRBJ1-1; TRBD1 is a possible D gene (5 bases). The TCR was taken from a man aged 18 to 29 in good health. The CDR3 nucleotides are TGTGCCAGCAGCCCAGGGAGTGCTGAAGCTTTCTTT. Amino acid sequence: CASSPGSAEAFF.